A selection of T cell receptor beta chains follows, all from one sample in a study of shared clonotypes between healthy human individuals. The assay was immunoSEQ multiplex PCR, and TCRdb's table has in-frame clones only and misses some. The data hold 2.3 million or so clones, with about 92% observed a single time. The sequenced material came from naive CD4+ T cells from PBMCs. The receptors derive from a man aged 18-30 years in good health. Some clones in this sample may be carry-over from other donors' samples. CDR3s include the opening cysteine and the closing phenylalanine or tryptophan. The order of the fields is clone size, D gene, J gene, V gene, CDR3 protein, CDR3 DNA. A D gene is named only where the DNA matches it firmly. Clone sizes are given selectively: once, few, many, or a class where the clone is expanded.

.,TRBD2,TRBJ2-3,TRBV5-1,CASSRLAGGPGDTQYF,TGCGCCAGCAGCAGACTAGCGGGAGGGCCAGGGGATACGCAGTATTTT
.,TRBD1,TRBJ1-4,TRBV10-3,CAISEPTTGGNEKLFF,TGTGCCATCAGTGAGCCAACGACAGGGGGGAATGAAAAACTGTTTTTT
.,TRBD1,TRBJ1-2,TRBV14,CASSQEVGAPDRADEGYTF,TGTGCCAGCAGCCAAGAGGTGGGGGCCCCTGACAGGGCGGACGAGGGCTACACCTTC
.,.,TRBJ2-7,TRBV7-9,CASSLWGGAGSEQYF,TGTGCCAGCAGCTTATGGGGAGGAGCCGGGTCCGAGCAGTACTTC
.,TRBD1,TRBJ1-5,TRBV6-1,CASKETGFEGQPQHF,TGTGCCAGTAAGGAGACAGGGTTCGAAGGTCAGCCCCAGCATTTT
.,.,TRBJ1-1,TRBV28,CASSQGGGTAEAFF,TGTGCCAGCAGTCAGGGTGGGGGGACGGCTGAAGCTTTCTTT
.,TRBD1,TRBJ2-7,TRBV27,CASRPDGQGIAYEQYF,TGTGCCAGCAGGCCCGACGGACAGGGGATTGCATACGAGCAGTACTTC
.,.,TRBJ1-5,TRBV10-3,CAISPTGFNQPQHF,TGTGCCATCAGCCCTACAGGGTTTAATCAGCCCCAGCATTTT
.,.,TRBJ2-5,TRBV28,CASRPGPVQETQYF,TGTGCCAGCAGGCCCGGCCCAGTCCAAGAGACCCAGTACTTC
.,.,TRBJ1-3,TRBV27,CASSFKGNTIYF,TGTGCCAGCAGTTTTAAGGGAAACACCATATATTTT
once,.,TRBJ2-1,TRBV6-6,CASRRGEGLNEQFF,TGTGCCAGCAGGAGGGGGGAAGGGCTCAATGAGCAGTTCTTC
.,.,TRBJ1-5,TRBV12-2,CASRFFGRCQSGSRNQPQHF,TGTGCAAGTCGCTTTTTCGGCCGTTGCCAATCGGGTTCCCGCAATCAGCCCCAGCATTTT
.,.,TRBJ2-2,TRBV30,CAWSVRGAGELFF,TGTGCCTGGAGCGTAAGGGGCGCCGGGGAGCTGTTTTTT
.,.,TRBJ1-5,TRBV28,CASSSPGPGGQPQHF,TGTGCCAGCAGTTCCCCGGGTCCAGGCGGGCAGCCCCAGCATTTT
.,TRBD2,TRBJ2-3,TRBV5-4,CASSQGGVASGSTDTQYF,TGTGCCAGCAGCCAGGGCGGGGTGGCTAGCGGCTCCACAGATACGCAGTATTTT
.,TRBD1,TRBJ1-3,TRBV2,CASSGDRGTSGNTIYF,TGTGCCAGCAGTGGGGACAGGGGCACATCTGGAAACACCATATATTTT
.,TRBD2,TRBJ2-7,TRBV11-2,CASSPPGSGSYEQYF,TGTGCCAGCAGCCCCCCGGGTAGCGGGAGCTACGAGCAGTACTTC
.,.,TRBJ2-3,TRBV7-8,CASREMGLVGTDTQYF,TGTGCCAGCCGGGAGATGGGACTTGTGGGCACAGATACGCAGTATTTT
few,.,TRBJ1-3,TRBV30,CACTGGYSSGNTIYF,TGTGCCTGCACTGGGGGGTACTCCTCTGGAAACACCATATATTTT
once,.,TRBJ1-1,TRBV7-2,CASSLTFDSIVNTEAFF,TGTGCCAGCAGCTTAACCTTCGACAGTATTGTGAACACTGAAGCTTTCTTT
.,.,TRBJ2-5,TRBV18,CASSPPAGQETQYF,TGTGCCAGCTCACCACCGGCGGGACAAGAGACCCAGTACTTC
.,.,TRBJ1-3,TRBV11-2,CASSFAGGNTIYF,TGTGCCAGCAGCTTCGCAGGTGGAAACACCATATATTTT
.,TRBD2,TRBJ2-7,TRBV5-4,CASSQIAGTYEQYF,TGTGCCAGCAGCCAAATAGCGGGAACCTACGAGCAGTACTTC
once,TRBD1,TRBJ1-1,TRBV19,CASSQQGIYTEAFF,TGTGCCAGTAGTCAACAGGGGATTTACACTGAAGCTTTCTTT
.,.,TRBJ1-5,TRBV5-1,CASSLEGVDNQPQHF,TGCGCCAGCAGCTTGGAGGGAGTGGACAATCAGCCCCAGCATTTT
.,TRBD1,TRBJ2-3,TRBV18,CASSPGQGRTDTQYF,TGTGCCAGCTCACCTGGACAGGGGCGCACAGATACGCAGTATTTT
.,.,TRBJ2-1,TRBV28,CASSFGLINEQFF,TGTGCCAGCAGTTTTGGACTCATAAATGAGCAGTTCTTC
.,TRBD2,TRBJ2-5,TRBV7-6,CASSLSGGRPDF,TGTGCCAGCAGCTTAAGCGGGGGACGCCCTGACTTC
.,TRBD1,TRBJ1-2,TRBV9,CASSARTGVLRNGGYTF,TGTGCCAGCAGCGCTCGGACAGGGGTCCTCCGCAATGGTGGCTACACCTTC
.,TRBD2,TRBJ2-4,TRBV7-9,CASSLDRVAGGGIQYF,TGTGCCAGCAGCTTAGATAGAGTAGCGGGTGGGGGCATTCAGTACTTC
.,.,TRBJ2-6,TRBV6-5,CASASSGANVLTF,TGTGCCAGCGCAAGCTCTGGGGCCAACGTCCTGACTTTC
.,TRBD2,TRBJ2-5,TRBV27,CASSLGRAIQETQYF,TGTGCCAGCAGTTTAGGGAGGGCCATCCAAGAGACCCAGTACTTC
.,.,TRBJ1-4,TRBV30,CAWSVGRTNEKLFF,TGTGCCTGGAGTGTAGGCAGGACTAATGAAAAACTGTTTTTT
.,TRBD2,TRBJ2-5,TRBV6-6,CATRLAGGGETQYF,TGTGCCACCCGTCTAGCGGGAGGAGGAGAGACCCAGTACTTC
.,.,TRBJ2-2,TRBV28,CASSFVSQIGSGELFF,TGTGCCAGCAGTTTTGTCTCCCAAATAGGGTCCGGGGAGCTGTTTTTT
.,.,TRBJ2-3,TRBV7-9,CASSFPGSVADTQYF,TGTGCCAGCAGCTTTCCCGGGAGTGTGGCAGATACGCAGTATTTT
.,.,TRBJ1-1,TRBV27,CASSSPENTEAFF,TGTGCCAGCAGTTCCCCGGAGAACACTGAAGCTTTCTTT
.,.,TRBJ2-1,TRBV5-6,CASSLSGLIYNEQFF,TGTGCCAGCAGCTTGTCGGGACTCATCTACAATGAGCAGTTCTTC
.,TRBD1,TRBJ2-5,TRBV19,CASSTLRTGEETQYF,TGTGCCAGTAGTACGCTAAGGACAGGGGAAGAGACCCAGTACTTC
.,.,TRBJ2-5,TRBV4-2,CASSQVSLTGMETQYF,TGTGCCAGCAGCCAAGTCTCTCTGACAGGAATGGAGACCCAGTACTTC
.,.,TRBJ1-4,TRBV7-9,CASSLFATNEKLFF,TGTGCCAGCAGCTTATTTGCAACTAATGAAAAACTGTTTTTT
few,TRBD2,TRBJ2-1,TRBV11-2,CASSLGLLAGLNNEQFF,TGTGCCAGCAGCTTAGGGCTACTAGCGGGACTAAACAATGAGCAGTTCTTC
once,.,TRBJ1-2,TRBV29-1,CSVEDNQGSYTF,TGCAGCGTTGAAGATAACCAGGGGAGTTACACCTTC
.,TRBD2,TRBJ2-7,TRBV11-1,CASSPMSGVYEQYF,TGTGCCAGCAGCCCAATGAGCGGGGTCTACGAGCAGTACTTC
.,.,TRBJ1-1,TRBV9,CASSVAPNTEAFF,TGTGCCAGCAGCGTAGCGCCTAACACTGAAGCTTTCTTT
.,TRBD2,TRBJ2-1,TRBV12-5,CASGLALAGFVNEQFF,TGTGCTAGTGGTTTGGCCCTAGCGGGATTCGTCAATGAGCAGTTCTTC
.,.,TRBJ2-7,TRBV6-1,CASSEGLPSEQYF,TGTGCCAGCAGTGAAGGTCTTCCATCCGAGCAGTACTTC
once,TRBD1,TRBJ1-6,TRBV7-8,CASSLDRQGAGNSPLHF,TGTGCCAGCAGCTTAGATAGACAGGGGGCTGGAAATTCACCCCTCCACTTT
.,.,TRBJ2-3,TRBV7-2,CASSLEPRATDTQYF,TGTGCCAGCAGCTTAGAGCCCAGGGCCACAGATACGCAGTATTTT